Listed below are T cell receptor beta chains from one sample, sequenced in a study of cytomegalovirus exposure and HLA in healthy donors. Profiled with immunoSEQ multiplex PCR; TCRdb holds only in-frame clones, not every one. There are under 150,000 clones in the sample; around two thirds occur only once, and roughly 9.8% lies in the top ten. Material for sequencing was PBMCs. These TCRs come from a woman aged 35 to 49 in good health and CMV-seropositive. The CDR3 runs from the conserved cysteine through the conserved F or W. Fields, in order: V gene, CDR3 protein.

v_gene: TRBV13
CDR3aa: CASSQDRGNSPLHF

v_gene: TRBV5-5
CDR3aa: CASRTPQGLQFF

v_gene: TRBV2
CDR3aa: CASNLQGAGQPQHF

v_gene: TRBV28
CDR3aa: CASTRLAGVSDTQYF

v_gene: TRBV29-1
CDR3aa: CSVEDLRGNTEAFF

v_gene: TRBV4-3
CDR3aa: CASSLQREMTDTQYF

v_gene: TRBV28
CDR3aa: CASSLKIGDEQYF

v_gene: TRBV9
CDR3aa: CASSVDRANYEQYF

v_gene: TRBV29-1
CDR3aa: CSVEPRIVVDTQYF

v_gene: TRBV5-1
CDR3aa: CASSGGYGTDTQYF

v_gene: TRBV5-4
CDR3aa: CASSPPGLRTDTQYF

v_gene: TRBV30
CDR3aa: CAWSVGDSYGYTF

v_gene: TRBV5-4
CDR3aa: CASSFPGENSPLHF

v_gene: TRBV7-9
CDR3aa: CASRTGWGAVNEQFF

v_gene: TRBV11-1
CDR3aa: CASSRNRGLAGGTGELFF

v_gene: TRBV9
CDR3aa: CASSDPKRGGNYGYTF

v_gene: TRBV2
CDR3aa: CAAAVSLAGGRVGEQFF

v_gene: TRBV29-1
CDR3aa: CSARGLDNYEQYF

v_gene: TRBV27
CDR3aa: CASSWLANTGELFF

v_gene: TRBV5-6
CDR3aa: CASSWGQGFEKLFF

v_gene: TRBV9
CDR3aa: CASSDPGEETQYF

v_gene: TRBV4-2
CDR3aa: CASSQGGLGTGFNEQFF

v_gene: TRBV28
CDR3aa: CASNVAGEQETQYF

v_gene: TRBV6-5
CDR3aa: CASSYGGGYTF

v_gene: TRBV6-5
CDR3aa: CASSSWTSGRASEQYF

v_gene: TRBV30
CDR3aa: CAWSLLAGGGTDTQYF

v_gene: TRBV18
CDR3aa: CASSEGLVNTGELFF

v_gene: TRBV27
CDR3aa: CASTSPGPEGANVLTF

v_gene: TRBV2
CDR3aa: CASSDRLPSGPSGALYNEQFF

v_gene: TRBV5-4
CDR3aa: CASSSGWSGNQETQYF

v_gene: TRBV7-2
CDR3aa: CASSRGSRSIYNEQFF

v_gene: TRBV5-1
CDR3aa: CASSLVLGENNEQFF

v_gene: TRBV6-5
CDR3aa: CASSFGTGYDEQYF

v_gene: TRBV11-2
CDR3aa: CASSPRTSGRVTQFF

v_gene: TRBV7-9
CDR3aa: CASSLIMGGEAFF

v_gene: TRBV5-1
CDR3aa: CASSLTSGANNEQFF

v_gene: TRBV5-5
CDR3aa: CASSLAWGGRPPTEAFF

v_gene: TRBV19
CDR3aa: CASRQNRGPGNTIYF

v_gene: TRBV10-3
CDR3aa: CAISGSVKGIYGYTF

v_gene: TRBV27
CDR3aa: CASSPTGSRHVYEQYF

v_gene: TRBV5-1
CDR3aa: CASSIYSGANVLTF

v_gene: TRBV6-1
CDR3aa: CASTKGQGVSGEQFF

v_gene: TRBV6-5
CDR3aa: CASSTGVNQPQHF

v_gene: TRBV30
CDR3aa: CAWSVRGISYEQYF

v_gene: TRBV10-3
CDR3aa: CAISYQGEVEAFF

v_gene: TRBV20-1
CDR3aa: CSAGQDYGYTF

v_gene: TRBV7-9
CDR3aa: CASSFAGQGISEQYF

v_gene: TRBV19
CDR3aa: CASSMMGHGNEQFF

v_gene: TRBV4-1
CDR3aa: CASSQGSSGRTDTQYF

v_gene: TRBV28
CDR3aa: CASSSRGYEKLFF

v_gene: TRBV30
CDR3aa: CAWNALDYGYTF

v_gene: TRBV7-8
CDR3aa: CASMASGSLGTQYF

v_gene: TRBV9
CDR3aa: CASSVEGGANQPQHF